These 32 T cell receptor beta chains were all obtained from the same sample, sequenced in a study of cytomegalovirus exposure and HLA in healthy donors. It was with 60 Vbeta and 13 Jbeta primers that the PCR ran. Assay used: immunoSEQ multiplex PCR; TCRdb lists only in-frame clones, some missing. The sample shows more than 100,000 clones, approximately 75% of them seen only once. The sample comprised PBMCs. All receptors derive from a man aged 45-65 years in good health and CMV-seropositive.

CDR3 amino acids: CASSEFSGRDYNEQFF. The DNA of the CDR3 is TGTGCCAGCAGTGAGTTTAGCGGGAGGGATTACAATGAGCAGTTCTTC. The chain recombines TRBV6-1 with TRBJ2-1, with 11 positions matching TRBD2. Trimming took 3 bases from V and 4 from J; bases not matched to a gene: 5. Germline lookup yields CDR1 MNHNS and CDR2 SASEGT. The CDR3 spans 16 residues.

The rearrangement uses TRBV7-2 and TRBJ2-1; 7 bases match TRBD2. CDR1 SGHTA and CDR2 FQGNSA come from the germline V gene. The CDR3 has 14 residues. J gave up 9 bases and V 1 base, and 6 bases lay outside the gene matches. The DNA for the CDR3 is TGTGCCAGCAGCTTAGGGTCTTCGGGGGGTGAGCAGTTCTTC. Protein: CASSLGSSGGEQFF.

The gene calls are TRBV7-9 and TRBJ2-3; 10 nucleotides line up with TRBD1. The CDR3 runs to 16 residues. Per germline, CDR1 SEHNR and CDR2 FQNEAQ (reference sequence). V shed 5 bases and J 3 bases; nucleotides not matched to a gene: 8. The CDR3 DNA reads TGTGCCAGCAGCCGACCCGGGACAGGGGCAACAGATACGCAGTATTTT. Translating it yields CASSRPGTGATDTQYF.

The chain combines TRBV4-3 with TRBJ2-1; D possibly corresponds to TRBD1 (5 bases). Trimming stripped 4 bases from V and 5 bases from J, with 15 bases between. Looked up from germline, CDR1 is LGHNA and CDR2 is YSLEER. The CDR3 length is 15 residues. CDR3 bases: TGCGCCAGCAGCCGTACAGGTATAACTGACAATGAGCAGTTCTTC. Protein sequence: CASSRTGITDNEQFF.

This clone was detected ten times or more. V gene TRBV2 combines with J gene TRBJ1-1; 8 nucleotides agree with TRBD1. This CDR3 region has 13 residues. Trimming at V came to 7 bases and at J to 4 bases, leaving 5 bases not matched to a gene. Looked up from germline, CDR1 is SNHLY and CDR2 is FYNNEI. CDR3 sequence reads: CASTSTGGTEAFF. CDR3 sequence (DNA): TGTGCCAGCACGTCTACAGGGGGCACTGAAGCTTTCTTT.

The CDR3 region is CASRGLAGGRETQYF. CDR3 DNA sequence: TGTGCCAGCAGGGGGCTAGCGGGGGGTAGGGAGACCCAGTACTTC. The chain is built from TRBV6-6 and TRBJ2-5, with 11 bases lining up with TRBD2. CDR1 MNHNY and CDR2 SVGAGI come from the germline V gene (reference sequence). CDR3 length equals 15 residues. J lost 5 bases, V lost 6 bases, and 8 bases had no gene match.

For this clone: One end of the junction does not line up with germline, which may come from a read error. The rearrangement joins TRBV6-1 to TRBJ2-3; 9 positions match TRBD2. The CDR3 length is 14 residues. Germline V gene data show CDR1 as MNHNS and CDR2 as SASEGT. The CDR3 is CASSESGRPDTRYF. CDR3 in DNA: TGTGCCAGCAGTGAAAGCGGGAGGCCCGATACGCGGTATTTT.

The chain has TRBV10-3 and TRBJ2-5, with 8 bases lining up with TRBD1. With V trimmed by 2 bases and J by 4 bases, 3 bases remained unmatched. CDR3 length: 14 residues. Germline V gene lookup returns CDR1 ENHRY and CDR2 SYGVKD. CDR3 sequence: CAISEGQGSETQYF. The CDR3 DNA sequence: TGTGCCATCAGTGAGGGACAGGGTTCAGAGACCCAGTACTTC.

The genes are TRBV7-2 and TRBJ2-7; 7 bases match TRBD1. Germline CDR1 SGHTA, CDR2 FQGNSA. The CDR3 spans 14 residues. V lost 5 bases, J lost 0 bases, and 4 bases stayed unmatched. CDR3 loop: CASSNRDSSYEQYF. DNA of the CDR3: TGTGCCAGCAGCAATAGGGACAGCTCCTACGAGCAGTACTTC.

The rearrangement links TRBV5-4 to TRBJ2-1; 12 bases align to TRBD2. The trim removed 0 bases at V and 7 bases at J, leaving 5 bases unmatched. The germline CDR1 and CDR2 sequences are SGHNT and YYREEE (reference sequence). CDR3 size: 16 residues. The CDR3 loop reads CASSLAASGGGNEQFF. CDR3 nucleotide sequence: TGTGCCAGCAGCTTGGCGGCTAGCGGGGGGGGAAATGAGCAGTTCTTC.

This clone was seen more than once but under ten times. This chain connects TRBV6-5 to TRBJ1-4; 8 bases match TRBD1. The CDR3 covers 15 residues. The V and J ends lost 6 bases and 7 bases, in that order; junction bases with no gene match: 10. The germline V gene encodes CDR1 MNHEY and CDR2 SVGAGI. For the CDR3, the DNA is TGTGCCAGCAGACCATCCATGACAGGGGTTGAAAAACTGTTTTTT. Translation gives CASRPSMTGVEKLFF.

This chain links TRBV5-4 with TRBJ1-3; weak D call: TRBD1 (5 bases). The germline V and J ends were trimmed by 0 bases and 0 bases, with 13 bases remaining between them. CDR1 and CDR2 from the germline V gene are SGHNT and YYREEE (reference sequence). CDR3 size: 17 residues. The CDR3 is CASSLGGRGNSGNTIYF. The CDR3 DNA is TGTGCCAGCAGCTTGGGAGGTCGGGGGAACTCTGGAAACACCATATATTTT.

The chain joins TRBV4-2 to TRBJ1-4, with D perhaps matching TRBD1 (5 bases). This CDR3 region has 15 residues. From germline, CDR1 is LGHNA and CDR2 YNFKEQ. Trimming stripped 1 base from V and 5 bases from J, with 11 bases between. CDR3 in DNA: TGTGCCAGCAGCCAAGGCGGGGCCTTAAATGAAAAACTGTTTTTT. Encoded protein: CASSQGGALNEKLFF.

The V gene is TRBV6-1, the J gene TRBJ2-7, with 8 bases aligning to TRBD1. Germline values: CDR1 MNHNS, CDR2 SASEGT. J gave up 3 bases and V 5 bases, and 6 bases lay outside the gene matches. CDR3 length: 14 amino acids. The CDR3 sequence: CASSWTGIGYEQYF. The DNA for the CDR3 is TGTGCCAGCAGTTGGACAGGGATCGGCTACGAGCAGTACTTC.

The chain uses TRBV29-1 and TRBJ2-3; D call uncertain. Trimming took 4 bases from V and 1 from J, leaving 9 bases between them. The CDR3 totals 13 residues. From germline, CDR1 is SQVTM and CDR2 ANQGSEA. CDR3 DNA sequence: TGCAGCGTTGGAGGCGGCCGCACAGATACGCAGTATTTT. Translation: CSVGGGRTDTQYF.

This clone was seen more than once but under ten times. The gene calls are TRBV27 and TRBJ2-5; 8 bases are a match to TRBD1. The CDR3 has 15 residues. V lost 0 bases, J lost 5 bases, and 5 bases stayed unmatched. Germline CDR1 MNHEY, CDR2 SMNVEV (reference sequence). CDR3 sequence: CASSLSGQGYETQYF. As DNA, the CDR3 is TGTGCCAGCAGTTTATCAGGACAGGGTTACGAGACCCAGTACTTC.

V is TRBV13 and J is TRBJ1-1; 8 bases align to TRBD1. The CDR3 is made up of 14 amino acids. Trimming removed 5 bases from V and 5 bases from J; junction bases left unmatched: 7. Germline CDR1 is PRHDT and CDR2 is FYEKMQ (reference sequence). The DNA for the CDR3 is TGTGCCAGCAGCCAGGGGGCCCCGAGGACTGAAGCTTTCTTT. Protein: CASSQGAPRTEAFF.

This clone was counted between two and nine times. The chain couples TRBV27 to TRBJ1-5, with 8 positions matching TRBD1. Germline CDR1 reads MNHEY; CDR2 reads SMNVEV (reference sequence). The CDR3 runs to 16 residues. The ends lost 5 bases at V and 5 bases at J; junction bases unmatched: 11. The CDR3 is CASSPHPGGSYQPQHF. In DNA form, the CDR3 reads TGTGCCAGCAGTCCACACCCAGGGGGCTCTTATCAGCCCCAGCATTTT.

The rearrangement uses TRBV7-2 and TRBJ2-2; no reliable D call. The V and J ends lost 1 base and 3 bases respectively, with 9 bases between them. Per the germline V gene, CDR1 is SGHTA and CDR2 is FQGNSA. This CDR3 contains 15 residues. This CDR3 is CASSLGSADTGELFF. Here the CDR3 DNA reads TGTGCCAGCAGCTTAGGGTCCGCGGACACCGGGGAGCTGTTTTTT.

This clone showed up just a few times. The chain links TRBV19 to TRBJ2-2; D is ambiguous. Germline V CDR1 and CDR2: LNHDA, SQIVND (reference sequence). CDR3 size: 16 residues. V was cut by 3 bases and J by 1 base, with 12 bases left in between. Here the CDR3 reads CASSMGAPLNTGELFF. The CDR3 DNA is TGTGCCAGTAGTATGGGCGCCCCCCTGAACACCGGGGAGCTGTTTTTT.

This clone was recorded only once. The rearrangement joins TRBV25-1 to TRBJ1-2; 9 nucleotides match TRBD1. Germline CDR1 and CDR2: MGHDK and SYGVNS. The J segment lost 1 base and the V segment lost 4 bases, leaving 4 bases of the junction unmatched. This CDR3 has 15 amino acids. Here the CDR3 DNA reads TGTGCCAGCAGTGGGGGACAGGGTCTTAACTATGGCTACACCTTC. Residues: CASSGGQGLNYGYTF.

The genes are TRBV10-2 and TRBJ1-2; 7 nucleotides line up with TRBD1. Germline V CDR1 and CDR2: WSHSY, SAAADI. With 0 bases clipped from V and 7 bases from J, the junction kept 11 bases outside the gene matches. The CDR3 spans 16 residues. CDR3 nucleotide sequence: TGCGCCAGCAGTGAGTCTCTAGGAAGGGGGCAGGTTGGCTACACCTTC. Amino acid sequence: CASSESLGRGQVGYTF.

DNA of the CDR3: TGTGCCAGCAGCCGGGACAGCATCATGAACACTGAAGCTTTCTTT. Translation: CASSRDSIMNTEAFF. V and J are TRBV2 and TRBJ1-1, with TRBD1 matching 7 bases. Germline assignment: CDR1 SNHLY and CDR2 FYNNEI. This CDR3 is built from 15 residues. Trimming removed 6 bases from V and 0 bases from J; junction bases left unmatched: 7. Full variable domain (missing parts from reference TRBV2 and TRBJ1-1): EPEVTQTPSHQVTQMGQEVILRCVPISNHLYFYWYRQILGQKVEFLVSFYNNEISEKSEIFDDQFSVERPDGSNFTLKIRSTKLEDSAMYFCASSRDSIMNTEAFFGQGTRLTVV.

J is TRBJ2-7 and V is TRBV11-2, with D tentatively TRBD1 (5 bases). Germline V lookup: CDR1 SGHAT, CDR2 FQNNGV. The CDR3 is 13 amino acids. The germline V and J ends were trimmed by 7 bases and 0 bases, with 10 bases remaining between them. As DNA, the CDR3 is TGTGCCAGCACCTACAGGAGCTCCTACGAGCAGTACTTC. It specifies CASTYRSSYEQYF.

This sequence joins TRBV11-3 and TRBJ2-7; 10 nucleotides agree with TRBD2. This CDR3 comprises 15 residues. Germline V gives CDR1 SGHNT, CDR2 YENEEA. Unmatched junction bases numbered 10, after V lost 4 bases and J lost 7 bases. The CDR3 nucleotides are TGTGCCAGCAGCTGGGGGGCTAGCGGGAGTGGTGAGCAGTACTTC. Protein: CASSWGASGSGEQYF.

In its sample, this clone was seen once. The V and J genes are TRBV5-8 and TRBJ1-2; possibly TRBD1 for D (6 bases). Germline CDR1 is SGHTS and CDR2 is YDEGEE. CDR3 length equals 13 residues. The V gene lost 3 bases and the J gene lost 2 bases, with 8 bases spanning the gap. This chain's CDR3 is CASSWTENYGYTF. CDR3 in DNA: TGTGCCAGCAGCTGGACAGAAAACTATGGCTACACCTTC.

The CDR3 protein is CASSLAAGDSYEQYF. DNA of the CDR3: TGTGCCAGCAGCTTAGCAGCGGGGGACTCCTACGAGCAGTACTTC. V usage is TRBV7-6 and J usage is TRBJ2-7; 8 bases agree with TRBD2. The length of the CDR3 is 15 residues. The V gene end was trimmed by 0 bases and the J gene end by 0 bases; junction bases not matched to a gene: 1. The germline V gene has CDR1 SGHVS and CDR2 FNYEAQ.

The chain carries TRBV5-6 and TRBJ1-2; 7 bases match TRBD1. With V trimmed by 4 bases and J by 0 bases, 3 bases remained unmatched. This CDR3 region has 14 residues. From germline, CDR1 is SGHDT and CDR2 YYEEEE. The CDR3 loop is CASSGDSSNYGYTF. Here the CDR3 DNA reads TGTGCCAGCAGCGGGGACAGCTCTAACTATGGCTACACCTTC.

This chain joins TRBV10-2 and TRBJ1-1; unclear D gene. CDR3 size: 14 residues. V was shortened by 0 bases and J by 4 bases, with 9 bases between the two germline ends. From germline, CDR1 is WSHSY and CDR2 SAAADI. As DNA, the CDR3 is TGCGCCAGCAGTGAGTCGCGGCGGGGCACTGAAGCTTTCTTT. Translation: CASSESRRGTEAFF.

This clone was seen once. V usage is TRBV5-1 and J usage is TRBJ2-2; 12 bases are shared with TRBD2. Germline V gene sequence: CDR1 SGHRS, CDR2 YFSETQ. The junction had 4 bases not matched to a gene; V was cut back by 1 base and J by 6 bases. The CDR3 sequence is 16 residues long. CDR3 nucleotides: TGCGCCAGCAGCTTGATCCTAGCGGGGGGGCCCGGGGAGCTGTTTTTT. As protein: CASSLILAGGPGELFF.

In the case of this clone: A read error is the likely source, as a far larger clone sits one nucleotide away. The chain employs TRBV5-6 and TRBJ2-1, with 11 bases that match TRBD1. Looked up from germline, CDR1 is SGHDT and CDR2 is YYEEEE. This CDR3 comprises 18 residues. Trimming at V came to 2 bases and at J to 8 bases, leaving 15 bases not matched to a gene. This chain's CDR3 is CASSFSGTGGFSGDEQFF. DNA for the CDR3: TGTGCCAGCAGCTTCTCCGGGACAGGGGGTTTTTCAGGCGATGAGCAGTTCTTC.

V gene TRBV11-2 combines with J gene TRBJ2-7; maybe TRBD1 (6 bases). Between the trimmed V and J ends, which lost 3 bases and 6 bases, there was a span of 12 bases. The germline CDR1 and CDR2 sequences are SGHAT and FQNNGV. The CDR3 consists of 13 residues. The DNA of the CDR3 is TGTGCCAGCAGCTTCCAGGGGTCGGGCGAGCAGTACTTC. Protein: CASSFQGSGEQYF.